The source of this TCR beta chain is a study of blood T cell repertoires in COVID-19. Study overall: Sites in the United States, Italy and Spain provided acute and convalescent COVID-19 samples. In each case, the material was cDNA or gDNA derived from T cells, B-cell-depleted T cells, or PBMCs.

Those designated as exposed participants met a COVID-19 case within 2 weeks before study entry. Per the original data handling: By means of reference gene primer amplification, nucleated cell counts were estimated. TCRdb's table, derived via immunoSEQ multiplex PCR, lists solely in-frame clones and lacks some. D and trimming were read from the DNA, whereas the V and J calls and clone size are those reported in that table. The sample lists 190,000 or so clones, around nine tenths seen once, with more than 4% in the top ten. V was pared by 5 bases and J by 3 bases, with 9 bases of the junction left unmatched. Germline V lookup: CDR1 SEHNR, CDR2 FQNEAQ (reference sequence). This CDR3 has 16 amino acids.

The source material was PBMCs or T cells enriched from blood (not recorded which). V is TRBV7-9 and J is TRBJ1-2; 10 nucleotides match TRBD1. The clonotype originates from a woman aged 25 to 39 who had been exposed to COVID-19. The CDR3 region is CASSQQSGTGDYGYTF. DNA for the CDR3: TGTGCCAGCAGCCAACAATCCGGGACAGGGGACTATGGCTACACCTTC.